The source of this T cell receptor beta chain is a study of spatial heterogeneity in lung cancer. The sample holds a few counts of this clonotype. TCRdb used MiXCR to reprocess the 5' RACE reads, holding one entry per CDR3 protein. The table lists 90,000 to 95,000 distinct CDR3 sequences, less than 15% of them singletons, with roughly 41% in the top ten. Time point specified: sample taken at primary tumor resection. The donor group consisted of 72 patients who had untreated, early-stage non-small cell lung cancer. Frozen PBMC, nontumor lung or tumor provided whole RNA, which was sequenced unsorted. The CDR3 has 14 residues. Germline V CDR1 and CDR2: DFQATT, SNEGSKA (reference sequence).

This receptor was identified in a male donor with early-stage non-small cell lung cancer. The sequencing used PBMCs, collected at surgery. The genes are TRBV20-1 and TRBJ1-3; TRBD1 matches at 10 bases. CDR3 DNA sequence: TGCAGCGGGACAGGGGTTTTTCCCGGAAACACCATATATTTT. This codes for CSGTGVFPGNTIYF.